Listed below are T cell receptor beta chains from one sample, sequenced in a study of blood T cell repertoires in COVID-19. Libraries were prepared by immunoSEQ multiplex PCR; TCRdb keeps only in-frame clonotypes and omits some of them. This table holds 450,000 to 500,000 clones, approximately 83% found once. Sequencing was performed on peripheral blood. These receptors were collected from a human donor in a cohort sampled during active COVID-19. Both conserved end residues are part of each CDR3. A D gene is named only where the DNA matches it firmly.

J gene | D gene | V gene | CDR3 protein
TRBJ1-1 | - | TRBV5-1 | CASSLVPRVSSEAFF
TRBJ1-1 | TRBD1 | TRBV28 | CASSSGDRGNTEAFF
TRBJ2-3 | - | TRBV6-2/TRBV6-3 | CASSYLTNTDTQYF
TRBJ1-1 | - | TRBV3-1/TRBV3-2 | CASSQEGGRGTEAFF
TRBJ1-1 | TRBD1 | TRBV30 | CAWSRTGWLPEAFF
TRBJ2-1 | TRBD2 | TRBV19 | CASSIERRGRRRDEQFF
TRBJ1-2 | - | TRBV11-2 | CASSLDRQLGRGYTF
TRBJ1-2 | - | TRBV20-1 | CSASKPGARGYTF
TRBJ2-1 | TRBD2 | TRBV6-4 | CASSDSRTSGTGEQFF
TRBJ1-5 | TRBD1 | TRBV27 | CASKPFGTGGSNQPQHF
TRBJ1-2 | - | TRBV29-1 | CSVEVETDYGYTF
TRBJ1-2 | - | TRBV10-3 | CAISPGGGNYGYTF
TRBJ1-2 | TRBD1 | TRBV6-5 | CASSYTPGQGYGYTF
TRBJ1-2 | TRBD1 | TRBV19 | CASRSTGAPLSNYGYTF
TRBJ2-1 | TRBD2 | TRBV6-5 | CASTESGGLYNEQFF
TRBJ2-1 | - | TRBV6-2/TRBV6-3 | CASSYSYNYNEQFF
TRBJ2-3 | - | TRBV11-2 | CASSSPGSGTQYF
TRBJ2-7 | - | TRBV6-5 | CASSRPGGGGQYF
TRBJ2-1 | TRBD2 | TRBV19 | CASKSGIYNEQFF
TRBJ1-3 | TRBD1 | TRBV7-2 | CASSFTGGSGNTIYF
TRBJ1-2 | TRBD1 | TRBV7-9 | CASSSDRAYGYTF
TRBJ1-4 | - | TRBV30 | CAWSQGLGHNEKLFF
TRBJ2-3 | - | TRBV21-1 | CASSKESGQSTDTQYF
TRBJ1-4 | - | TRBV4-2 | CASSLDRVGEKLFF
TRBJ2-1 | - | TRBV19 | CASSRGEGSEQFF
TRBJ1-4 | - | TRBV4-2 | CASSQESGFLTNEKLFF
TRBJ2-7 | TRBD2 | TRBV7-3 | CASSPTSDGHEQYF
TRBJ2-2 | TRBD2 | TRBV5-1 | CASSLASGRDTGELFF
TRBJ1-6 | - | TRBV2 | CASTPKGIFGRGSSPLHF
TRBJ2-3 | - | TRBV3-1/TRBV3-2 | CASSQVPRLVGDTQYF
TRBJ1-6 | - | TRBV6-2/TRBV6-3 | CASSYNRRDSPLHF